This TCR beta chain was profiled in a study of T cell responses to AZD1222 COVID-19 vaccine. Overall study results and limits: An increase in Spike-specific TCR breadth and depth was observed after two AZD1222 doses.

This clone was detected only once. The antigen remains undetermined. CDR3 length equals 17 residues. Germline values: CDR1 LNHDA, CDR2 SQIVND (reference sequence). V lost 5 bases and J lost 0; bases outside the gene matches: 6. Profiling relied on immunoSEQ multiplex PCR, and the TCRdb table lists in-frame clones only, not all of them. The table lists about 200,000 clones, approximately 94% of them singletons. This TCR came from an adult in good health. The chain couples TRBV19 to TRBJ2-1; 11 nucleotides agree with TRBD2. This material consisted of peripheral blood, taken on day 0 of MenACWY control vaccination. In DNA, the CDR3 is TGTGCCAGTAGTCCGACTAGCGGGGTTATCTCCTACAATGAGCAGTTCTTC. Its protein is CASSPTSGVISYNEQFF.